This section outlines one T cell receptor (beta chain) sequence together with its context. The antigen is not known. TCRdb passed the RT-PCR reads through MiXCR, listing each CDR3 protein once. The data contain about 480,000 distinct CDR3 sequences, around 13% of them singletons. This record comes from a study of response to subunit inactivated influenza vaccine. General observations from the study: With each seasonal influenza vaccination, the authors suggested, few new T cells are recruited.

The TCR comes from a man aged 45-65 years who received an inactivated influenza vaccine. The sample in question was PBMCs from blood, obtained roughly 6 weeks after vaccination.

CDR3 protein: CASRTSRGSNQPQHF. The CDR3 bases are TGTGCCAGCAGAACCTCGAGGGGTTCCAATCAGCCCCAGCATTTT. This chain links TRBV12-3 or TRBV12-4 with TRBJ1-5, with a tentative D call TRBD1 (5 bases). Trimming cost V 6 bases and J 3 bases, with 15 bases left between them. The CDR3 runs 15 residues.